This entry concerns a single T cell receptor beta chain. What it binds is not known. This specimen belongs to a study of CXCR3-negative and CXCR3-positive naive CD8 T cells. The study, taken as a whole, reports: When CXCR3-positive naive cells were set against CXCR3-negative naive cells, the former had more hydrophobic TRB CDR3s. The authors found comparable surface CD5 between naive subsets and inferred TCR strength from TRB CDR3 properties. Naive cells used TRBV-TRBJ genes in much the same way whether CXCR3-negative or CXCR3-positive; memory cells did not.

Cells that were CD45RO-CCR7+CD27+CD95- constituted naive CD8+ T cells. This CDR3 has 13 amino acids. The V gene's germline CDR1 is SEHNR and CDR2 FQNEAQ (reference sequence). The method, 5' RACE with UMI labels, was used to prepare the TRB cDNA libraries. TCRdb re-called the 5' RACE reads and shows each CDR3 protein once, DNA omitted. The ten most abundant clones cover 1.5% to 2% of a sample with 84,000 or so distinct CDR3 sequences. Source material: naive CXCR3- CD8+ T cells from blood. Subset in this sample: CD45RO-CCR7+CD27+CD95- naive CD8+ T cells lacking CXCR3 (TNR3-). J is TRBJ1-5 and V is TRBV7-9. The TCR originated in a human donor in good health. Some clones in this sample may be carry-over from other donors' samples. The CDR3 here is CASSQAYNQPQHF.